These 15 T cell receptor beta chains share one sample of origin, sequenced in a study of cytomegalovirus exposure and HLA in healthy donors. 60 Vbeta and 13 Jbeta primers were used in PCR. Data came from immunoSEQ multiplex PCR; TCRdb stores just in-frame clones and leaves some out. Of roughly 140,000 clones listed, nearly 85% are singletons. The sequenced sample consisted of PBMCs. The origin of the receptors is a male donor in good health and CMV-seronegative.

The rearrangement uses TRBV6-4 and TRBJ2-3, with 8 positions matching TRBD2. This CDR3 has 15 amino acids. The V and J ends lost 5 bases and 0 bases, in that order; junction bases with no gene match: 4. The germline CDR1 and CDR2 sequences are MRHNA and SNTAGT. The CDR3 here is CASSLGGGSTDTQYF. The CDR3, as DNA: TGTGCCAGCAGTCTCGGCGGGGGGAGCACAGATACGCAGTATTTT.

This clone was picked up a small number of times. V and J are TRBV29-1 and TRBJ2-2; 9 nucleotides match TRBD2. J gave up 6 bases and V 6 bases, and 8 bases lay outside the gene matches. Germline values: CDR1 SQVTM, CDR2 ANQGSEA. This CDR3 region has 14 residues. The DNA for the CDR3 is TGCAGCGTCACAAGCGGGGGGAGGGCCGGGGAGCTGTTTTTT. Protein sequence: CSVTSGGRAGELFF.

The chain couples TRBV4-2 to TRBJ2-7; 8 bases match TRBD2. This CDR3 has 16 residues. J lost 2 bases, V lost 2 bases, and 8 bases had no gene match. CDR1 and CDR2 (germline): LGHNA, YNFKEQ. The CDR3: CASSQQRSGITYEQYF. CDR3 nucleotide sequence: TGTGCCAGCAGCCAACAACGTAGCGGGATCACCTACGAGCAGTACTTC.

V is TRBV6-4 and J is TRBJ2-1; weak D call: TRBD2 (6 bases). This CDR3 region has 13 residues. Germline lookup yields CDR1 MRHNA and CDR2 SNTAGT. The V end lost 2 bases, the J end lost 7 bases, and 9 bases lay between the germline ends. The CDR3 nucleotides read TGTGCCAGCAGTGACGGGGAGGTTAATGAGCAGTTCTTC. Encoded protein: CASSDGEVNEQFF.

This clone was observed a few times. The chain combines TRBV4-2 with TRBJ2-3, with 7 bases aligning to TRBD1. Germline assignment: CDR1 LGHNA and CDR2 YNFKEQ. The length of the CDR3 is 17 residues. The J segment lost 3 bases and the V segment lost 0 bases, leaving 9 bases of the junction unmatched. CDR3 bases: TGTGCCAGCAGCCAAGATCTAGGGGGCGACGGAACAGATACGCAGTATTTT. Its protein product is CASSQDLGGDGTDTQYF.

The chain couples TRBV18 to TRBJ2-2, with 9 bases aligning to TRBD1. CDR1 is KGHSH and CDR2 is LQKENI in the germline V gene. V trimming: 2 bases; J trimming: 6 bases; junction bases outside the gene matches: 1. The CDR3 is 14 amino acids. The CDR3 nucleotides are TGTGCCAGCTCACCAAGGACAGGGGCCGGGGAGCTGTTTTTT. It specifies CASSPRTGAGELFF.

The chain uses TRBV11-2 and TRBJ2-2, with TRBD2 as a possible D gene (6 bases). CDR1 and CDR2 (germline): SGHAT, FQNNGV. The length of the CDR3 is 15 residues. With 3 bases removed from V and 3 bases from J, the gap between germline ends came to 11 bases. This CDR3 is CASSFRGLHTGELFF. In nucleotides, the CDR3 is TGTGCCAGCAGCTTTAGGGGACTTCACACCGGGGAGCTGTTTTTT. Full variable domain (rest looked up from reference TRBV11-2 and TRBJ2-2): EAGVAQSPRYKIIEKRQSVAFWCNPISGHATLYWYQQILGQGPKLLIQFQNNGVVDDSQLPKDRFSAERLKGVDSTLKIQPAKLEDSAVYLCASSFRGLHTGELFFGEGSRLTVL.

This CDR3 reads CASRDGQPNEKLFF. Written as DNA, the CDR3 is TGTGCCAGTAGGGATGGACAGCCAAATGAAAAACTGTTTTTT. The chain joins TRBV19 to TRBJ1-4; tentative D call: TRBD1 (6 bases). The germline V gene encodes CDR1 LNHDA and CDR2 SQIVND (reference sequence). The CDR3 spans 14 residues. The V end lost 6 bases, the J end lost 5 bases, and 13 bases lay between the germline ends.

This clone showed up just a few times. J is TRBJ2-7 and V is TRBV5-8; D perhaps matches TRBD2 (5 bases). The CDR3 runs 17 residues. The ends were cut back, 4 bases at V and 0 bases at J, with 20 bases in the middle. From germline, CDR1 is SGHTS and CDR2 YDEGEE. CDR3 residues: CASSPMPPGMSSYEQYF. As DNA, the CDR3 is TGTGCCAGCAGCCCGATGCCCCCCGGGATGAGCTCCTACGAGCAGTACTTC.

The chain is built from TRBV28 and TRBJ2-4, with TRBD1 as a possible D gene (6 bases). Germline-derived CDR1 and CDR2 are MDHEN and SYDVKM. The CDR3 is 14 amino acids. V was cut by 5 bases and J by 3 bases, with 11 bases left in between. CDR3 protein: CASSQGSGKNIQYF. CDR3 nucleotide sequence: TGTGCCAGCAGTCAGGGGTCTGGCAAAAACATTCAGTACTTC. The full variable domain, with the rest looked up from reference TRBV28 and TRBJ2-4, is DVKVTQSSRYLVKRTGEKVFLECVQDMDHENMFWYRQDPGLGLRLIYFSYDVKMKEKGDIPEGYSVSREKKERFSLILESASTNQTSMYLCASSQGSGKNIQYFGAGTRLSVL.

The V call is TRBV5-1, the J call TRBJ2-3; 7 bases are shared with TRBD1. Germline CDR1 and CDR2: SGHRS and YFSETQ. V trimming: 4 bases; J trimming: 1 base; junction bases outside the gene matches: 6. The CDR3 spans 15 residues. In DNA form, the CDR3 reads TGCGCCAGCAGCCGCGGACAGGTTGGCACAGATACGCAGTATTTT. It translates to CASSRGQVGTDTQYF.

The chain uses TRBV18 and TRBJ1-2; D perhaps matches TRBD1 (5 bases). Germline CDR1 reads KGHSH; CDR2 reads LQKENI. The ends were cut back, 0 bases at V and 8 bases at J, with 13 bases in the middle. The CDR3 is made up of 14 amino acids. CDR3 residues: CASSPPSREDGYTF. The CDR3 DNA is TGTGCCAGCTCACCACCTTCCAGGGAGGACGGCTACACCTTC.

In its sample, this clone was seen a few times. The chain employs TRBV5-1 and TRBJ1-1; possible D gene TRBD1, 5 bases. The CDR3 contains 14 residues. Germline V gives CDR1 SGHRS, CDR2 YFSETQ. V dropped 6 bases and J dropped 1 base, with 13 bases sitting between them. The CDR3 loop reads CASIAGLSNTEAFF. CDR3 in DNA: TGCGCCAGCATCGCGGGACTCTCGAACACTGAAGCTTTCTTT.

This chain joins TRBV30 and TRBJ1-1; 8 bases agree with TRBD1. The V gene end was trimmed by 1 base and the J gene end by 5 bases; junction bases not matched to a gene: 3. CDR1 is GTSNPN and CDR2 is SVGIG in the germline V gene (reference sequence). The length of the CDR3 is 13 residues. This chain's CDR3 is CAWSGTGRTEAFF. CDR3 DNA: TGTGCCTGGAGTGGGACAGGGAGGACTGAAGCTTTCTTT.

Concerning this clone: One end of the junction does not line up with germline, which may come from a read error. This chain joins TRBV10-1 and TRBJ2-7, with TRBD2 as a possible D gene (5 bases). This CDR3 has 13 amino acids. CDR1 is WNHNN, CDR2 SYGVQD, per germline (reference sequence). The CDR3 loop reads CASRIASSYEQCF. As DNA, the CDR3 is TGCGCCAGCAGAATCGCTAGCTCCTACGAGCAGTGCTTC.